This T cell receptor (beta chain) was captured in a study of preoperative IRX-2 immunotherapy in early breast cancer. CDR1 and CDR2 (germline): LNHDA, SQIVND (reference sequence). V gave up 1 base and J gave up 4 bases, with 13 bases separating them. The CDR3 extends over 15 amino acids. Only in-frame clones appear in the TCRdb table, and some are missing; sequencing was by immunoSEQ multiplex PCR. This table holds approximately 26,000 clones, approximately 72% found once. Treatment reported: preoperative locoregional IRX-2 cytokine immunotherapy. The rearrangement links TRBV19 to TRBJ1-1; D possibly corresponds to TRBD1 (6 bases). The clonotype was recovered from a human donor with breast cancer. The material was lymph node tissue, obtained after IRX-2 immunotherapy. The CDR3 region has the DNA TGTGCCAGTAGTATAGTTGTTTTGGACAGCACTGAAGCTTTCTTT. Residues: CASSIVVLDSTEAFF.